The T cell receptor beta chain described here comes from a study of prognosis after radiotherapy for stage I lung cancer. Findings of the study overall: When patients developed distant metastases, their Shannon entropy after stereotactic body radiation therapy was lower. In patients with versus without metastases, TRBV and TRBJ gene usage reportedly differed.

Starting from genomic DNA, TCR beta CDR3 was amplified through two-round multiplex PCR. Every TRBV and TRBJ gene had its own specific primer in first-round PCR. TCRdb passed the multiplex PCR reads through MiXCR, listing each CDR3 protein once. Of 10,000 to 13,000 distinct CDR3 sequences listed, approximately 53% were seen once; the top ten hold around 6.5%. Trimming left V 7 bases short and J 3 bases short, with 15 bases between. The CDR3 consists of 15 residues. Germline CDR1 reads LNHDA; CDR2 reads SQIVND (reference sequence). This clonotype is medium-sized in the sample. No antigen is known for it.

Sample: PBMCs, taken before or after stereotactic body radiation therapy (not recorded which). The chain links TRBV19 to TRBJ1-4; weak D call: TRBD1 (5 bases). This receptor was obtained from a donor over 45 with non-small cell lung cancer. The DNA for the CDR3 is TGTGCCAGTAATCAGGGATCGGTGGCTAATGAAAAACTGTTTTTT. Translated: CASNQGSVANEKLFF.